This T cell receptor (beta chain) originates from a study of cytomegalovirus exposure and HLA in healthy donors. CDR3 length equals 14 residues. With V trimmed by 7 bases and J by 0 bases, 5 bases remained unmatched. Per germline, CDR1 MDHEN and CDR2 SYDVKM. With 60 Vbeta and 13 Jbeta primers, the PCR was carried out. Assay: immunoSEQ multiplex PCR; the TCRdb copy retains only in-frame clones and omits some. The sample lists 150,000 to 180,000 clones, approximately 80% occurring once. Findings and caveats of the study: According to reports, the classifier identified cytomegalovirus status with high specificity and sensitivity. The study flagged approximately 180 TCR beta chains as cytomegalovirus-associated. In presence/absence analyses, roughly uniform sequencing depth across donors was assumed.

To note about this clone: What it binds is unknown.

The material sequenced was PBMCs. This chain connects TRBV28 to TRBJ1-1; 7 nucleotides match TRBD1. The clonotype originates from a man aged 25 to 40 in good health and CMV-seropositive. CDR3 in DNA: TGTGCCAGCAATTCGGGGACAGTGAACACTGAAGCTTTCTTT. Translated: CASNSGTVNTEAFF.